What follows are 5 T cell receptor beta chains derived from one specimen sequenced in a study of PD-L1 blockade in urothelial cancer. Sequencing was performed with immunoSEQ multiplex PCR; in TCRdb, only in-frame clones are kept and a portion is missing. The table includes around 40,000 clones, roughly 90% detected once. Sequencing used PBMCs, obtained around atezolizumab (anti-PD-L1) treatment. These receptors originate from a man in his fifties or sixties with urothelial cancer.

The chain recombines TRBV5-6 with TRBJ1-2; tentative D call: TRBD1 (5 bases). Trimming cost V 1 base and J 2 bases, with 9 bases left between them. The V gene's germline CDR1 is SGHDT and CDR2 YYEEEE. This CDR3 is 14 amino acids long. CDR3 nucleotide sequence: TGTGCCAGCAGCTTGAGACAGATGAACTATGGCTACACCTTC. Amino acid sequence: CASSLRQMNYGYTF.

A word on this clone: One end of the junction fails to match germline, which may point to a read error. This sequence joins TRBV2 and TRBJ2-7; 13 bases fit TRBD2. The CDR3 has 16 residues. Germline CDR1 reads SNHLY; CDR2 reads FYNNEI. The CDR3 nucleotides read TGTGCCAGCAGCGAAGAACTAGCGGGGGGGCCTGAAGAGCAGTACTTC. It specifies CASSEELAGGPEEQYF.

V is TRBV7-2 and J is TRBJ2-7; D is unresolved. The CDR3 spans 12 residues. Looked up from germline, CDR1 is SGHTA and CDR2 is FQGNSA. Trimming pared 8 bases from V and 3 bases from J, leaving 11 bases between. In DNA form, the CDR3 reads TGTGCCAGCCGATCTAACTACTACGAGCAGTACTTC. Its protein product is CASRSNYYEQYF.

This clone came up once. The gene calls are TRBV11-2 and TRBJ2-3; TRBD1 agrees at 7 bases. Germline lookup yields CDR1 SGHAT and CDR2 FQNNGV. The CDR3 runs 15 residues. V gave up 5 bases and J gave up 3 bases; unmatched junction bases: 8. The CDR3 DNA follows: TGTGCCAGCAGCCCTCGGACAGGTCAAACAGATACGCAGTATTTT. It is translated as CASSPRTGQTDTQYF.

The CDR3 here is CASSLRAVNTEAFF. As DNA, the CDR3 is TGTGCCAGCAGCTTAAGGGCCGTGAACACTGAAGCTTTCTTT. The rearrangement joins TRBV7-3 to TRBJ1-1; no firm D call. The CDR3 covers 14 residues. From germline, CDR1 is SGHTA and CDR2 FQGTGA. V lost 1 base and J lost 0, with 6 bases in between.